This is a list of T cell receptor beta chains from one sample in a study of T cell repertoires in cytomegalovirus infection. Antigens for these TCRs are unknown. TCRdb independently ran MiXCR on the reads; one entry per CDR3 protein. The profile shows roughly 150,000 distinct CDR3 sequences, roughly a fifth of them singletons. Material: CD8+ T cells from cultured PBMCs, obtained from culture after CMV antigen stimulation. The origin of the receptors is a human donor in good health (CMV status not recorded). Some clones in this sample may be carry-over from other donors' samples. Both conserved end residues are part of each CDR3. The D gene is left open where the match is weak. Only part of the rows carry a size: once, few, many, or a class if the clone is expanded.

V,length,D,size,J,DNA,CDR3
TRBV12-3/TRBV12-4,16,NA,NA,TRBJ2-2,TGTGCCAGCAGTTTATCCCGACAGGTGGTCACCGGGGAGCTGTTTTTT,CASSLSRQVVTGELFF
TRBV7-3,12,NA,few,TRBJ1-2,TGTGCCAGCGGGACCGCGACACAGGGCTACACCTTC,CASGTATQGYTF
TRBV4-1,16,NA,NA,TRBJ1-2,TGCGCCAGCAGCCAAGAACGCGACCTAACTAACTATGGCTACACCTTC,CASSQERDLTNYGYTF
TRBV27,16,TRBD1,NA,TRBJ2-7,TGTGCCAGCAGTTTCTCCGGGACAGCCCCTTCCTACGAGCAGTACTTC,CASSFSGTAPSYEQYF
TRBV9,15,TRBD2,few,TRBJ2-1,TGTGCCAGCAGCGTAGAAAGCGGGGGGAGAGTTGAGCAGTTCTTC,CASSVESGGRVEQFF
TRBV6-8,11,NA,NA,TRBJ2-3,TGTGCCAGCAGTTATGAGCATACGCAGTATTTT,CASSYEHTQYF
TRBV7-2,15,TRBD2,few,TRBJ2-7,TGTGCCAGCAGCTTAGAGACTAGCGGGAACTACGAGCAGTACTTC,CASSLETSGNYEQYF
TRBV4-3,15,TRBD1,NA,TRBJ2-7,TGCGCCAGCAGCCAAGATCACAGGGGGATCAACGAGCAGTACTTC,CASSQDHRGINEQYF
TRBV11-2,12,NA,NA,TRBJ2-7,TGTGCCAGCAGCGAGCCCCGGTACGAGCAGTACTTC,CASSEPRYEQYF
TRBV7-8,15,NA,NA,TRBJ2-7,TGTGCCAGCAGCCTAGGGAATGGCTACTCCTACGAGCAGTACTTC,CASSLGNGYSYEQYF
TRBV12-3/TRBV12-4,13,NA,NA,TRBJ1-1,TGTGCCAGCAGGGGAGGAGGGTCCACTGAAGCTTTCTTT,CASRGGGSTEAFF
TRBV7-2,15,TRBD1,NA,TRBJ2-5,TGTGCCAGCAGCTTACAGGGGGCGTTAAGGGAGACCCAGTACTTC,CASSLQGALRETQYF
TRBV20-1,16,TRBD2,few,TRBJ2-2,TGCAGTGCTAGTCTTTTTAGCGGGGGGGTAAGAGGGGAGCTGTTTTTT,CSASLFSGGVRGELFF
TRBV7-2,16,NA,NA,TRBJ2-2,TGTGCCAGCAGCTTAGTCGGGACTGAGAACACCGGGGAGCTGTTTTTT,CASSLVGTENTGELFF
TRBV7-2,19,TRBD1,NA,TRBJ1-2,TGTGCCAGCAGCTTAGAGCGGGGGGGGACAGGAGCTACTAACTATGGCTACACCTTC,CASSLERGGTGATNYGYTF
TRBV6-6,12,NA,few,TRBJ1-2,TGTGCCAGCAGTTACTCGCAGGATGGCTACACCTTC,CASSYSQDGYTF
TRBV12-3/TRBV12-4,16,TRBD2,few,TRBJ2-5,TGTGCCAGCAGGGGACTAGCGGGGGGGCGACGCGAGACCCAGTACTTC,CASRGLAGGRRETQYF
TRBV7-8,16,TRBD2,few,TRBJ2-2,TGTGCCAGCAGTTCTAGCGGGGGGGCAAGTGCCGGGGAGCTGTTTTTT,CASSSSGGASAGELFF
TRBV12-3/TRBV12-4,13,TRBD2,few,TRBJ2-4,TGTGCCAGCGGCGGACTAGGGAAAAACATTCAGTACTTC,CASGGLGKNIQYF
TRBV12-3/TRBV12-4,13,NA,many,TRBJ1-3,TGTGCCAGCAGTCCCAGCTCTGGAAACACCATATATTTT,CASSPSSGNTIYF
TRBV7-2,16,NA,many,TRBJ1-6,TGTGCCAGCAGCTTAGCACTGACAGGAGACCTTTCACCCCTCCACTTT,CASSLALTGDLSPLHF
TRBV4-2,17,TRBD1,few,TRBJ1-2,TGTGCCAGCAGCCAAGGCCCCGGGACAGGGGGTTTCTATGGCTACACCTTC,CASSQGPGTGGFYGYTF
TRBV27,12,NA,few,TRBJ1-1,TGTGCCAGCAGTCACCGACGGACTGAAGCTTTCTTT,CASSHRRTEAFF
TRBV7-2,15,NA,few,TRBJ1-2,TGTGCCAGCAGCTTAAATAAGCTCCGAGGCTATGGCTACACCTTC,CASSLNKLRGYGYTF
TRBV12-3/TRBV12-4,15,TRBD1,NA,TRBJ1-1,TGTGCCAGCAGTTCAAGGACAGGGGGGGACACTGAAGCTTTCTTT,CASSSRTGGDTEAFF
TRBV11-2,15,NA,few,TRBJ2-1,TGTGCCAGCAGCTTAGTTCCCGGGGTGGGGAATGAGCAGTTCTTC,CASSLVPGVGNEQFF
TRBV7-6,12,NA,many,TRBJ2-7,TGTGCCAGCAGCCCACGGTCCTACGAGCAGTACTTC,CASSPRSYEQYF
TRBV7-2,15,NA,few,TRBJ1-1,TGTGCCAGCAGCTTACGTTCAGGGATCGACACTGAAGCTTTCTTT,CASSLRSGIDTEAFF
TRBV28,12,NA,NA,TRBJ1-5,TGTGCCAGCAGTCCCCCACGAGGGCCCCAGCATTTT,CASSPPRGPQHF
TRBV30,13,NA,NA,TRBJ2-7,TGTGCCTGGAGGGGGGAACAAAACTACGAGCAGTACTTC,CAWRGEQNYEQYF
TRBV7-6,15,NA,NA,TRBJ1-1,TGTGCCAGCAGCTTAGGTGCAGGAGTATACACTGAAGCTTTCTTT,CASSLGAGVYTEAFF
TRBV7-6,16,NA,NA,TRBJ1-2,TGTGCCAGCAGTCTTAGAAGTGGGCACACATCCGCTGGCTACACCTTC,CASSLRSGHTSAGYTF
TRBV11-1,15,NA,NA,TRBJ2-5,TGTGCCAGCAGCTTAGACCGGTCGCCGCAAGAGACCCAGTACTTC,CASSLDRSPQETQYF
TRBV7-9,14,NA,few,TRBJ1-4,TGTGCCAGCAGCTTGCCCGGGAGAGGTGAAAAACTGTTTTTT,CASSLPGRGEKLFF
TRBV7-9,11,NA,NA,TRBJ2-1,TGTGCCAGCAGCCCAGTGGAACGGCAGTTCTTC,CASSPVERQFF
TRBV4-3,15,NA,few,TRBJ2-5,TGCGCCAGCAGCCAAGATGGCAGGGAGTCAGAGACCCAGTACTTC,CASSQDGRESETQYF
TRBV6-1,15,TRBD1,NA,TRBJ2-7,TGTGCCAGCAGTGAACGGGACAGGGGAGCCTACGAGCAGTACTTC,CASSERDRGAYEQYF
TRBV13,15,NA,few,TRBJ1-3,TGTGCCAGCAGCCCTAACCCAAGCTCTGGAAACACCATATATTTT,CASSPNPSSGNTIYF
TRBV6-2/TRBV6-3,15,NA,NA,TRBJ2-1,TGTGCCAGCAGCCAGACTAGAAGCTCCTACAATGAGCAGTTCTTC,CASSQTRSSYNEQFF
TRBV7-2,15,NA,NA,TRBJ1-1,TGTGCCAGCAGCTTAGGAACGACAGGGAACACTGAAGCTTTCTTT,CASSLGTTGNTEAFF
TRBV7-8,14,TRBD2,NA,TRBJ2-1,TGTGCCACCAGCTTTCGGGGGGGGCAGGGTGAGCAGTTCTTC,CATSFRGGQGEQFF
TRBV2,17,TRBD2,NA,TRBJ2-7,TGTGCCAGCAGTGAAGCGAGGACTAGCGGGGCTTCCTACGAGCAGTACTTC,CASSEARTSGASYEQYF
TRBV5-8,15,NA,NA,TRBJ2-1,TGTGCCAGCAGCTTGGAACAGGGCGTATACAATGAGCAGTTCTTC,CASSLEQGVYNEQFF
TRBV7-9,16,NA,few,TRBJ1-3,TGTGCCAGCAGCCAGACCGGGGAGGAGAGCGGAAACACCATATATTTT,CASSQTGEESGNTIYF
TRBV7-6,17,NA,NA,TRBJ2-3,TGTGCCAGCAGCGTTGGGACGTCACCCTTCAGCACAGATACGCAGTATTTT,CASSVGTSPFSTDTQYF
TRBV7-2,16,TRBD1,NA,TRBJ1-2,TGTGCCAGCAGCTTTCCCGGGACAGAGTTGGATTATGGCTACACCTTC,CASSFPGTELDYGYTF
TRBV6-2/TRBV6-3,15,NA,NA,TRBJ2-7,TGTGCCAGCCTGGACATTATTTCGCCCTCCTACGAGCAGTACTTC,CASLDIISPSYEQYF
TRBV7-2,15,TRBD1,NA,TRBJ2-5,TGTGCCAGCAGCTCGGACAGGAGACTCCAAGAGACCCAGTACTTC,CASSSDRRLQETQYF
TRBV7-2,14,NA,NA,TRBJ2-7,TGTGCCAGCAGCTTCCGGGACATCAGCTACGAGCAGTACTTC,CASSFRDISYEQYF
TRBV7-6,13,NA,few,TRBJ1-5,TGTGCCAGCACCCTTGGAGGAAATCAGCCCCAGCATTTT,CASTLGGNQPQHF
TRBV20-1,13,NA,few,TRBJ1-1,TGCAGTGCCGACCTCAGGGTCCCCCCCGAAGCTTTCTTT,CSADLRVPPEAFF
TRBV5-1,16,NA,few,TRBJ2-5,TGCGCCAGCAGCCCAATTCAGACTGGAACACAAGAGACCCAGTACTTC,CASSPIQTGTQETQYF
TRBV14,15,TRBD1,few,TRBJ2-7,TGTGCCAGCAGCCAGAAGACAGGGGGGGGCTACGAGCAGTACTTC,CASSQKTGGGYEQYF
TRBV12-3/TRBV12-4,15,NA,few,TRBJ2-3,TGTGCCAGCAGCCTCCCGGAGGTGGGGACAGATACGCAGTATTTT,CASSLPEVGTDTQYF